The entry below describes one TCR beta chain. This record belongs to a study of blood T cell repertoires in COVID-19. Looking at the study overall: Sources were T cells, B-cell-depleted T cells, or PBMCs; the material itself was cDNA or gDNA.

Germline CDR1 reads SGHNT; CDR2 reads YYREEE (reference sequence). V gave up 4 bases and J gave up 5 bases; unmatched junction bases: 12. This CDR3 region has 17 residues. Repertoires were generated with immunoSEQ multiplex PCR, while TCRdb's copy carries only in-frame clones and drops some. The data hold 60,000 or so clones, with approximately 91% observed a single time. The sample was peripheral blood. This chain uses TRBV5-4 with TRBJ2-2, with 9 bases fitting TRBD2. The origin of this receptor is a human donor in a cohort sampled during active COVID-19. CDR3 residues: CASSPSGGRAGTGELFF. DNA of the CDR3: TGTGCCAGCAGCCCCTCGGGCGGGAGGGCCGGGACCGGGGAGCTGTTTTTT.